Listed below are T cell receptor beta chains from one sample, sequenced in a study of blood T cells in healthy people across ages. TCRdb independently ran MiXCR on the 5' RACE reads; one entry per CDR3 protein. The sample lists about 1.1 million distinct CDR3 sequences; roughly two fifths were seen once. The specimen was blood. These receptors were taken from a man aged 18-30 years in good health. Both conserved end residues are part of each CDR3. D genes are given only for firm matches. Size is omitted from some rows. Given values are once, few, many or a class for expanded clones.

clone_size	v_call	j_call	d_call	cdr3_nt	cdr3_aa
many	TRBV7-2	TRBJ2-1	NA	TGTGCCAGCAGCTTAGCACGTAATGAGCAGTTCTTC	CASSLARNEQFF
NA	TRBV3-1	TRBJ2-5	NA	TGTGCCAGCAGCCAAGATTACGTAGTAAAGACCCAGTACTTC	CASSQDYVVKTQYF
NA	TRBV7-2	TRBJ2-1	NA	TGTGCCAGCAGCTTAGATCTCCCCTACGAGCAGTTCTTC	CASSLDLPYEQFF
many	TRBV7-2	TRBJ2-1	NA	TGTGCCAGCAGCTTAGTACAACCAAGCTCCTACAATGAGCAGTTCTTC	CASSLVQPSSYNEQFF
NA	TRBV12-3/TRBV12-4	TRBJ2-7	NA	TGTGCCAGCAGTCCACCTAGGGGGAGCAGCTCCTACAATGAGCAGTACTTC	CASSPPRGSSSYNEQYF
few	TRBV7-6	TRBJ2-1	NA	TGTGCCAGCAGCAGAGGACTCCCCCCTAACAATGAGCAGTTCTTC	CASSRGLPPNNEQFF
NA	TRBV18	TRBJ1-2	NA	TGTGCCAGCTCTCCTTACAGGGTTGGCTACACCTTC	CASSPYRVGYTF
NA	TRBV12-3/TRBV12-4	TRBJ2-7	TRBD2	TGTGCCAGCAGTTTGAAGCGGGGGAGCTCCTACGAGCAGTACTTC	CASSLKRGSSYEQYF
many	TRBV4-3	TRBJ2-3	TRBD1	TGCGCCAGCAGCCATTCCACGCAGGGGGTCGATACGCAGTATTTT	CASSHSTQGVDTQYF
few	TRBV27	TRBJ2-3	TRBD1	TGTGCCAGTACCACCCCCGGACAGGGGGCCTCAGATACGCAGTATTTT	CASTTPGQGASDTQYF
NA	TRBV30	TRBJ1-5	TRBD1	TGTGCCTGGGACAGGGGGCAACAGCCCCAGCATTTT	CAWDRGQQPQHF
few	TRBV9	TRBJ2-2	NA	TGTGCCAGCAGCGTGAGCGCCGGGGAGCTGTTTTTT	CASSVSAGELFF
few	TRBV9	TRBJ1-4	TRBD1	TGTGCCAGCAGCGTAGTGGGGGACAGGCTTAATGAAAAACTGTTTTTT	CASSVVGDRLNEKLFF
few	TRBV11-2	TRBJ2-3	TRBD1	TGTGCCACCGGACAGGCACCCACAGATACGCAGTATTTT	CATGQAPTDTQYF
NA	TRBV3-1	TRBJ1-2	TRBD1	TGTGCCAGCAGCCCGCGACAGGGGGCCCCCTATGGCTACACCTTC	CASSPRQGAPYGYTF
NA	TRBV20-1	TRBJ2-1	NA	TGCAGTGCTAGAGTTCGGAAAGCTGGGACCTACAATGAGCAGTTCTTC	CSARVRKAGTYNEQFF
many	TRBV6-5	TRBJ1-5	NA	TGTGCCAGCAGGGGTAGCAATCAGCCCCAGCATTTT	CASRGSNQPQHF
few	TRBV2	TRBJ2-7	NA	TGTGCCAGCTATCAAGACCCGGGGGACTCCTACGAGCAGTACTTC	CASYQDPGDSYEQYF
NA	TRBV3-1	TRBJ1-2	NA	TGTGCCAGCAGCCCCCACAGGGACGTGAACTATGGCTACACCTTC	CASSPHRDVNYGYTF
NA	TRBV3-1	TRBJ1-6	NA	TGTGCCAGCAGCCAAGATCGAGGGAAGTTCCCCTATAATTCACCCCTCCACTTT	CASSQDRGKFPYNSPLHF
NA	TRBV5-1	TRBJ2-3	NA	TGCGCCAGCAGCTTGGCGTTCGGGCAGGTCAAAGATACGCAGTATTTT	CASSLAFGQVKDTQYF
NA	TRBV2	TRBJ1-5	NA	TGTGCCAGCAGTGTCAGCAGGAGCACACCCACTAGCAATCAGCCCCAGCATTTT	CASSVSRSTPTSNQPQHF
NA	TRBV7-2	TRBJ2-6	NA	TGTGCCAGCAGCCCGGTCCCTGGGGCCAACGTCCTGACTTTC	CASSPVPGANVLTF
NA	TRBV25-1	TRBJ2-2	NA	TGTGCCAGCAGTGAATACAGAGACACCGGGGAGCTGTTTTTT	CASSEYRDTGELFF
NA	TRBV4-3	TRBJ2-5	TRBD1	TGCGCCAGCAGCCAAGTCACGGGACAGGGGGACTACAATGAGCAGTACTTC	CASSQVTGQGDYNEQYF
few	TRBV7-9	TRBJ2-3	NA	TGTGCCAGCAGCTTGGCCGGACACCAGCAGTATTTT	CASSLAGHQQYF
once	TRBV12-5	TRBJ1-1	NA	TGTGCTAGTGGTTTCGGGGATACGAACACTGAAGCTTTCTTT	CASGFGDTNTEAFF
few	TRBV2	TRBJ2-1	TRBD1	TGTGCCAGCAGTGAAGGGACAGGGCAGGGTGAGCAGTTCTTC	CASSEGTGQGEQFF
few	TRBV11-2	TRBJ1-2	NA	TGTGCCAGCAGCTTAGATGGGGTCTATGGCTACACCTTC	CASSLDGVYGYTF
NA	TRBV29-1	TRBJ1-2	NA	TGCAGCGTTGAAGACATGAGATATGGCTACACCTTC	CSVEDMRYGYTF
few	TRBV10-3	TRBJ1-4	TRBD1	TGTGCCATCAGCGGCCGTTCAGGGGGGGAAAAACTGTTTTTT	CAISGRSGGEKLFF
NA	TRBV6-5	TRBJ1-1	TRBD1	TGTGCCAGCAGTAGCTTACAGGGGGCGCACACTGAAGCTTTCTTT	CASSSLQGAHTEAFF
NA	TRBV7-2	TRBJ2-7	NA	TGTGCCAGCAGCTTAGAACCCTCCGAGCAGTACTTC	CASSLEPSEQYF
few	TRBV20-1	TRBJ1-2	NA	TGCAGTGCTAGAGAAGGGGAACCGAACTATGGCTACACCTTC	CSAREGEPNYGYTF
NA	TRBV4-3	TRBJ2-4	TRBD1	TGCGCCACCAGCGCCGGAATAGGGGGCTTAGCCAAAAACATTCAGTACTTC	CATSAGIGGLAKNIQYF
NA	TRBV20-1	TRBJ2-7	NA	TGCAGTGCTAGAGAGATCAGGAGAGACTACGAGCAGTACTTC	CSAREIRRDYEQYF
few	TRBV20-1	TRBJ1-4	NA	TGCAGTGCTAGATATCGTCAGGGTAATGAAAAACTGTTTTTT	CSARYRQGNEKLFF
few	TRBV28	TRBJ2-3	NA	TGTGCCAGCAGTTTCACCCCCAGCACAGATACGCAGTATTTT	CASSFTPSTDTQYF
NA	TRBV5-1	TRBJ2-3	TRBD2	TGCGCCAGCAGCTTGATGGTCGGCGTAGCGGGGGGGCCGAGCACAGATACGCAGTATTTT	CASSLMVGVAGGPSTDTQYF
NA	TRBV27	TRBJ1-5	TRBD1	TGTGCCAGCAGCACAGGGGAAGTGGGCAATCAGCCCCAGCATTTT	CASSTGEVGNQPQHF
NA	TRBV3-1	TRBJ2-1	TRBD1	TGTGCCAGCAGCCTGGCGACAGGGCTCTACAAGGAGCAGTTCTTC	CASSLATGLYKEQFF
NA	TRBV5-1	TRBJ1-1	NA	TGCGCCAGCAAAGGCCTGTGGGGAGGCTCTCACTCCGACGCTTTCTTT	CASKGLWGGSHSDAFF
NA	TRBV7-9	TRBJ1-4	NA	TGTGCCAGCAGCCCCCTTGTGGGGGGAAGCGAAAAACTGTTTTTT	CASSPLVGGSEKLFF
NA	TRBV28	TRBJ2-3	NA	TGTGCCAGCAGCCCCAATCTGGGGCCCACAGATACGCAGTATTTT	CASSPNLGPTDTQYF
few	TRBV10-3	TRBJ2-3	TRBD2	TGTGCCATCAGTGGGACTAGCGGGGAGAGCACAGATACGCAGTATTTT	CAISGTSGESTDTQYF